This T cell receptor (beta chain) derives from a study of T cell responses to AZD1222 COVID-19 vaccine. Only in-frame clones appear in the TCRdb table, and some are missing; sequencing was by immunoSEQ multiplex PCR. The table lists 150,000 to 160,000 clones, 85% to 95% of them singletons. V lost 1 base, J lost 1 base, and 13 bases lay in between. The CDR3 has 16 amino acids. Germline V gene lookup returns CDR1 KGHSH and CDR2 LQKENI. This clone has a single count. This clonotype originated in an adult who received the AZD1222 COVID-19 vaccine. The chain has TRBV18 and TRBJ1-1; D is uncertain. The sample here was peripheral blood, taken 28 days after the second AZD1222 dose. The chain's CDR3 is CASSPQVLGGNTEAFF. DNA of the CDR3: TGTGCCAGCTCACCACAGGTGCTGGGCGGGAACACTGAAGCTTTCTTT.